A single sample is the source of the 19 T cell receptor beta chains below, sequenced in a study of identical twins. TCRdb re-analysed the 5' RACE reads in MiXCR, keeping a single row per CDR3 protein. The repertoire includes fewer than 500,000 distinct CDR3 sequences, 14% of them detected once, and more than 0.8% sits in the top ten. These data were also reused for a study on yellow fever vaccine responses in identical twins.

Specimen: CD4+ T cells sorted from blood. The receptor source for this set is a woman under 30 in good health.

This clonotype was seen at least ten times. V gene TRBV15 combines with J gene TRBJ1-5; no clear D. Germline CDR1 LNHNV, CDR2 YYDKDF (reference sequence). The CDR3 runs 12 residues. V lost 8 bases and J lost 4, with 9 bases in between. The CDR3 bases are TGTGCCACCCAACGTATTAATCAGCCCCAGCATTTT. This encodes CATQRINQPQHF.

There are many counts of this clonotype. V and J are TRBV2 and TRBJ2-1, with unresolved D. Germline lookup yields CDR1 SNHLY and CDR2 FYNNEI. CDR3 size: 16 residues. The ends were cut back, 2 bases at V and 2 bases at J, with 13 bases in the middle. CDR3 sequence reads: CASSERPSPTYNEQFF. In nucleotides, the CDR3 is TGTGCCAGCAGTGAACGTCCCTCGCCTACCTACAATGAGCAGTTCTTC. The whole variable domain, filled in from reference TRBV2 and TRBJ2-1, reads EPEVTQTPSHQVTQMGQEVILRCVPISNHLYFYWYRQILGQKVEFLVSFYNNEISEKSEIFDDQFSVERPDGSNFTLKIRSTKLEDSAMYFCASSERPSPTYNEQFFGPGTRLTVL.

The chain recombines TRBV20-1 with TRBJ2-6, with TRBD2 matching over 8 bases. This CDR3 comprises 16 residues. Germline CDR1 and CDR2: DFQATT and SNEGSKA (reference sequence). J gave up 3 bases and V 4 bases, and 8 bases lay outside the gene matches. CDR3 region: CSATLGLAVGANVLTF. CDR3 coding DNA: TGCAGTGCTACTCTCGGACTAGCTGTTGGGGCCAACGTCCTGACTTTC.

V is TRBV2 and J is TRBJ2-2; 7 positions agree with TRBD2. The CDR3 covers 17 residues. Looked up from germline, CDR1 is SNHLY and CDR2 is FYNNEI. V lost 3 bases, J lost 0 bases, and 7 bases stayed unmatched. CDR3 DNA sequence: TGTGCCAGCAGTGATCGAGCGGGGTGGACGAACACCGGGGAGCTGTTTTTT. This sequence encodes CASSDRAGWTNTGELFF.

The chain joins TRBV10-3 to TRBJ2-1; the D call may be TRBD1 or TRBD2 (6 bases each). V dropped 9 bases and J dropped 9 bases, with 21 bases sitting between them. Germline V gene sequence: CDR1 ENHRY, CDR2 SYGVKD. This CDR3 spans 14 amino acids. The CDR3 nucleotides read TGTGCCATGGGGGGCCAAGGCGGTTTTGGTGAGCAGTTCTTC. Translating it yields CAMGGQGGFGEQFF.

The CDR3 is CASSLVPYSTDTQYF. CDR3 nucleotide sequence: TGCGCCAGCAGCTTGGTACCGTATAGCACAGATACGCAGTATTTT. This chain links TRBV5-1 with TRBJ2-3, with D unresolved. CDR3 length: 15 amino acids. Trimming took 0 bases from V and 0 from J, leaving 8 bases between them. The germline V gene encodes CDR1 SGHRS and CDR2 YFSETQ.

This clonotype was seen ten or more times. The V call is TRBV20-1, the J call TRBJ2-3; TRBD2 matches at 9 bases. Looked up from germline, CDR1 is DFQATT and CDR2 is SNEGSKA (reference sequence). After removal of 0 bases from V and 2 bases from J, the junction contained 6 bases not matched to a gene. This CDR3 has 16 amino acids. The CDR3 coding sequence is TGCAGTGCTAGAGATCGCCTAGCGGGACACACAGATACGCAGTATTTT. Residues: CSARDRLAGHTDTQYF.

This chain connects TRBV25-1 to TRBJ2-5; 9 bases are a match to TRBD2. Looked up from germline, CDR1 is MGHDK and CDR2 is SYGVNS. The J segment lost 5 bases and the V segment lost 3 bases, leaving 10 bases of the junction unmatched. There are 16 residues in the CDR3. CDR3 amino acids: CASSDGASGIGETQYF. The CDR3 coding sequence is TGTGCCAGCAGTGATGGGGCTAGCGGGATCGGGGAGACCCAGTACTTC.

The sample holds a few counts of this clonotype. This rearrangement joins TRBV7-2 to TRBJ1-4; the match to TRBD1 covers 9 bases. CDR1 and CDR2 from the germline V gene are SGHTA and FQGNSA. V gave up 0 bases and J gave up 7 bases; unmatched junction bases: 6. The length of the CDR3 is 16 residues. The CDR3 here is CASSLAGQGRGEKLFF. The CDR3 nucleotides are TGTGCCAGCAGCTTAGCCGGACAGGGGCGGGGTGAAAAACTGTTTTTT.

This clonotype was seen many times. The gene calls are TRBV12-3 or TRBV12-4 and TRBJ2-1; D tentatively fits TRBD1 or TRBD2 (5 bases each). V lost 5 bases and J lost 10, with 15 bases in between. The CDR3 sequence is 13 residues long. The CDR3 sequence is CASSPLTGREQFF. The CDR3 nucleotides read TGTGCCAGCAGTCCCCTGACGGGACGGGAGCAGTTCTTC.

This clonotype occurred many times. J is TRBJ2-7 and V is TRBV4-3; a weak D match, TRBD1 (5 bases). Trimming shortened V by 3 bases and J by 5 bases, and 23 bases separated the two germline ends. Germline V gene lookup returns CDR1 LGHNA and CDR2 YSLEER. The length of the CDR3 is 17 residues. The CDR3 nucleotides read TGCGCCAGCAGCCAGGACCTTCGACAGACCATCGCGGACGAGCAGTACTTC. Translation: CASSQDLRQTIADEQYF.

This clonotype appeared many times. The chain has TRBV18 and TRBJ1-4; no definite D call. Germline V gives CDR1 KGHSH, CDR2 LQKENI. Trimming removed 0 bases from V and 8 bases from J, with 10 bases in between. The CDR3 covers 14 residues. The CDR3 region is CASSPPGRGEKLFF. The CDR3 nucleotides read TGTGCCAGCTCACCACCTGGACGCGGGGAAAAACTGTTTTTT.

V and J are TRBV20-1 and TRBJ2-3; 8 positions match TRBD2. In germline, CDR1 is DFQATT, CDR2 SNEGSKA (reference sequence). This CDR3 has 15 residues. V dropped 5 bases and J dropped 3; count of bases not matched to a gene: 10. The CDR3 DNA reads as TGCAGTGCTCCCCTGGGTAGCGGGGTAACAGATACGCAGTATTTT. It specifies CSAPLGSGVTDTQYF.

In its sample, this clonotype was seen a few times. V gene TRBV7-2 combines with J gene TRBJ2-1; 10 bases map to TRBD2. Germline trimming cut 5 bases from V and 1 base from J; bases unmatched to any gene: 8. CDR1 is SGHTA and CDR2 is FQGNSA in the germline V gene. This CDR3 is built from 17 residues. CDR3 sequence reads: CASSPPSGRDSYNEQFF. The CDR3 DNA reads TGTGCCAGCAGCCCCCCAAGCGGGAGGGATTCCTACAATGAGCAGTTCTTC. Combining the CDR3 with reference TRBV7-2 and TRBJ2-1 gives the whole variable domain GAGVSQSPSNKVTEKGKDVELRCDPISGHTALYWYRQSLGQGLEFLIYFQGNSAPDKSGLPSDRFSAERTGGSVSTLTIQRTQQEDSAVYLCASSPPSGRDSYNEQFFGPGTRLTVL.

Written as DNA, the CDR3 is TGCGCCAGCGAAGGGACAGTAGGAGATAGATACGAGCAGTACTTC. Amino acids: CASEGTVGDRYEQYF. This sequence joins TRBV10-1 and TRBJ2-7, with 7 bases matching TRBD1. The ends lost 8 bases at V and 4 bases at J; junction bases unmatched: 14. The germline CDR1 and CDR2 sequences are WNHNN and SYGVQD (reference sequence). This CDR3 has 15 amino acids.

At least ten counts were recorded for this clonotype. The J gene is TRBJ1-2, the V gene TRBV20-1, with D hard to call. Germline CDR1 DFQATT, CDR2 SNEGSKA (reference sequence). V was pared by 6 bases and J by 1 base, with 15 bases between. The CDR3 sequence is 14 residues long. The CDR3 here is CSAMDPSLNYGYTF. CDR3 sequence (DNA): TGCAGTGCGATGGATCCGTCGCTTAACTATGGCTACACCTTC.

V is TRBV7-9 and J is TRBJ2-7; 10 positions agree with TRBD1. In germline, CDR1 is SEHNR, CDR2 FQNEAQ (reference sequence). CDR3 length: 15 amino acids. V dropped 5 bases and J dropped 5; count of bases not matched to a gene: 9. The CDR3 region is CASSAPRDRGHEQYF. CDR3 sequence (DNA): TGTGCCAGCAGCGCGCCCCGGGACAGGGGCCACGAGCAGTACTTC.

This clonotype was seen more than once but under ten times. This chain connects TRBV6-2 or TRBV6-3 to TRBJ2-3, with a tentative D call TRBD1 (6 bases). This CDR3 comprises 14 residues. Trimming shortened V by 6 bases and J by 1 base, and 11 bases separated the two germline ends. Germline-derived CDR1 and CDR2 are MNHEY and SVGEGT. The CDR3 spells CASRSGQRTDTQYF. In nucleotides, the CDR3 is TGTGCCAGCAGATCTGGACAGCGCACAGATACGCAGTATTTT.

This clonotype was counted a single time. The gene calls are TRBV20-1 and TRBJ2-7; D remains unclear. Per germline, CDR1 DFQATT and CDR2 SNEGSKA (reference sequence). Deletions cut 3 bases from V and 9 bases from J, with 9 bases between. The length of the CDR3 is 10 residues. This chain's CDR3 is CSASVGVQYF. CDR3 DNA sequence: TGCAGTGCTAGTGTTGGGGTGCAGTACTTC.